Below are 17 T cell receptor beta chains sequenced from a single sample in a study of coeliac disease. TCRdb's copy holds only in-frame clones and misses some; the assay was immunoSEQ multiplex PCR. Altogether approximately 4,000 clones are present, around 60% being singletons, with the ten largest covering 23%. The sample comprised lymphocytes from the gut lamina propria. The receptors originated from a woman aged 25-40 years without celiac disease.

This rearrangement joins TRBV15 to TRBJ1-1, with unresolved D. V was pared by 1 base and J by 5 bases, with 8 bases between. Germline V CDR1 and CDR2: LNHNV, YYDKDF (reference sequence). CDR3 length: 13 amino acids. The CDR3 DNA is TGTGCCACCAGCAGAGTAACGGGGACTGAAGCTTTCTTT. Translated, it gives CATSRVTGTEAFF.

This clone is medium-sized. V is TRBV30 and J is TRBJ2-3; 10 bases map to TRBD1. The length of the CDR3 is 16 residues. The germline gives CDR1 GTSNPN, CDR2 SVGIG (reference sequence). V lost 2 bases and J lost 4; bases outside the gene matches: 9. CDR3 coding DNA: TGTGCCTGGAGTCCCGGACAGGGGGTTACCGCAGATACGCAGTATTTT. It is translated as CAWSPGQGVTADTQYF.

The chain has TRBV7-3 and TRBJ1-1; TRBD1 matches 11 bases. The CDR3 totals 16 residues. Germline V gene sequence: CDR1 SGHTA, CDR2 FQGTGA. Losses at the gene ends were 5 bases for V and 2 bases for J; bases not matched to a gene: 7. Here the CDR3 DNA reads TGTGCCAGCAGCCAAGGGACAGGGGGGTCCAACACTGAAGCTTTCTTT. Translated, it gives CASSQGTGGSNTEAFF. The complete variable domain, with remaining parts taken from reference TRBV7-3 and TRBJ1-1, reads GAGVSQTPSNKVTEKGKYVELRCDPISGHTALYWYRQSLGQGPEFLIYFQGTGAADDSGLPNDRFFAVRPEGSVSTLKIQRTERGDSAVYLCASSQGTGGSNTEAFFGQGTRLTVV.

The CDR3 DNA is TGCGCCAGCAGCCCCCCCTCCGGGACAGGCGGGGAGACCCAGTACTTC. The encoded protein is CASSPPSGTGGETQYF. The chain is built from TRBV5-1 and TRBJ2-5; TRBD1 matches at 8 bases. The CDR3 extends over 16 amino acids. Germline trimming cut 4 bases from V and 5 bases from J; bases unmatched to any gene: 13. Germline V gene data show CDR1 as SGHRS and CDR2 as YFSETQ.

The rearrangement joins TRBV7-2 to TRBJ2-2, with D unclear. Trimming cost V 5 bases and J 7 bases, with 14 bases left between them. Germline V gene sequence: CDR1 SGHTA, CDR2 FQGNSA. This CDR3 is built from 14 residues. Here the CDR3 reads CASSPKRVGGELFF. The DNA for the CDR3 is TGTGCCAGCAGCCCCAAGCGCGTCGGCGGGGAGCTGTTTTTT.

This chain joins TRBV2 and TRBJ1-2, with 7 bases identical to TRBD1. CDR3 length equals 13 residues. V dropped 7 bases and J dropped 13; count of bases not matched to a gene: 15. Germline values: CDR1 SNHLY, CDR2 FYNNEI. In DNA form, the CDR3 reads TGTGCCAGCACCCCGGTTACCCGACAGGGTAGCACCTTC. Its protein is CASTPVTRQGSTF.

The V gene is TRBV5-1, the J gene TRBJ1-6; the D is unclear. Between the trimmed V and J ends, which lost 4 bases and 7 bases, there was a span of 18 bases. The CDR3 has 16 residues. Germline V lookup: CDR1 SGHRS, CDR2 YFSETQ. CDR3 protein: CASSPRTGDSNSPLHF. DNA of the CDR3: TGCGCCAGCAGCCCACGAACGGGAGATTCGAATTCACCCCTCCACTTT.

The chain joins TRBV7-8 to TRBJ1-5; the match to TRBD1 covers 8 bases. V was clipped by 4 bases and J by 0 bases; unmatched bases: 2. The CDR3 length is 15 residues. Germline values: CDR1 SGHVS, CDR2 FQNEAQ. CDR3 nucleotides: TGTGCCAGCAGCTGGACAGGGAATAGCAATCAGCCCCAGCATTTT. It translates to CASSWTGNSNQPQHF.

The chain employs TRBV13 and TRBJ2-5, with 7 bases aligning to TRBD1. With 4 bases clipped from V and 5 bases from J, the junction kept 16 bases outside the gene matches. Germline V lookup: CDR1 PRHDT, CDR2 FYEKMQ (reference sequence). This CDR3 contains 17 residues. The CDR3 reads CASSSPDGDSPGETQYF. DNA of the CDR3: TGTGCCAGCAGCTCCCCCGATGGGGACAGCCCGGGTGAGACCCAGTACTTC.

The DNA for the CDR3 is TGTGCCAGCAGCACAAGACAGGGACTAGCCGGGGAGCTGTTTTTT. Amino acid sequence: CASSTRQGLAGELFF. The chain uses TRBV7-6 and TRBJ2-2, with a possible D match to TRBD2 (8 bases). Germline loops: CDR1 SGHVS, CDR2 FNYEAQ. Trimming left V 5 bases short and J 6 bases short, with 16 bases between. The CDR3 sequence is 15 residues long. Filled out from reference TRBV7-6 and TRBJ2-2, the complete variable domain reads GAGVSQSPRYKVTKRGQDVALRCDPISGHVSLYWYRQALGQGPEFLTYFNYEAQQDKSGLPNDRFSAERPEGSISTLTIQRTEQRDSAMYRCASSTRQGLAGELFFGEGSRLTVL.

The chain uses TRBV19 and TRBJ2-4; TRBD1 aligns across 8 bases. CDR3 size: 15 residues. Losses at the gene ends were 3 bases for V and 8 bases for J; bases not matched to a gene: 9. Per the germline V gene, CDR1 is LNHDA and CDR2 is SQIVND (reference sequence). The DNA of the CDR3 is TGTGCCAGTAGTATCGACAGGGGACGTATAGACATTCAGTACTTC. It specifies CASSIDRGRIDIQYF.

The V gene is TRBV19, the J gene TRBJ2-1, with D possibly matching TRBD2 (6 bases). The CDR3 has 13 residues. Germline values: CDR1 LNHDA, CDR2 SQIVND (reference sequence). Trimming took 5 bases from V and 5 from J, leaving 10 bases between them. The CDR3: CASSAGGNNEQFF. CDR3 nucleotide sequence: TGTGCCAGTAGTGCCGGGGGTAACAATGAGCAGTTCTTC. Using reference TRBV19 and TRBJ2-1 for the parts outside the CDR3, the full variable domain is DGGITQSPKYLFRKEGQNVTLSCEQNLNHDAMYWYRQDPGQGLRLIYYSQIVNDFQKGDIAEGYSVSREKKESFPLTVTSAQKNPTAFYLCASSAGGNNEQFFGPGTRLTVL.

The genes are TRBV5-4 and TRBJ2-3; 10 nucleotides align to TRBD2. Germline-derived CDR1 and CDR2 are SGHNT and YYREEE (reference sequence). With V trimmed by 4 bases and J by 6 bases, 11 bases remained unmatched. CDR3 length equals 16 residues. The CDR3 spells CASSNFLAGVVDTQYF. The DNA of the CDR3 is TGTGCCAGCAGCAATTTTCTAGCGGGGGTTGTTGATACGCAGTATTTT. The whole variable domain, filled in from reference TRBV5-4 and TRBJ2-3, reads ETGVTQSPTHLIKTRGQQVTLRCSSQSGHNTVSWYQQALGQGPQFIFQYYREEENGRGNFPPRFSGLQFPNYSSELNVNALELDDSALYLCASSNFLAGVVDTQYFGPGTRLTVL.

The rearrangement links TRBV5-4 to TRBJ1-2, with D perhaps matching TRBD1 (6 bases). The CDR3 is 14 amino acids. Germline V gives CDR1 SGHNT, CDR2 YYREEE (reference sequence). The germline V and J ends were trimmed by 0 bases and 2 bases, with 8 bases remaining between them. CDR3 region: CASSLGTANYGYTF. Here the CDR3 DNA reads TGTGCCAGCAGCTTGGGGACAGCCAACTATGGCTACACCTTC.

The chain links TRBV6-6 to TRBJ2-1; D gene ambiguous. From germline, CDR1 is MNHNY and CDR2 SVGAGI (reference sequence). This CDR3 is built from 14 residues. V was trimmed by 0 bases and J by 3 bases, leaving 6 bases between them. The CDR3 is CASSYSTDYNEQFF. For the CDR3, the DNA is TGTGCCAGCAGTTACTCTACAGACTACAATGAGCAGTTCTTC.

As concerns this clone: Its ends do not fully match the called genes, so a read error is possible. The genes are TRBV11-2 and TRBJ2-5, with 12 nucleotides matching TRBD2. Per the germline V gene, CDR1 is SGHAT and CDR2 is FQNNGV. CDR3 length: 17 amino acids. The CDR3 coding sequence is TGTGCCGGCAGCCCACGGAGACTAGCGGGGGAGGAAGAGACCCAGTACTTC. Its translation is CAGSPRRLAGEEETQYF. Full variable domain (rest looked up from reference TRBV11-2 and TRBJ2-5): EAGVAQSPRYKIIEKRQSVAFWCNPISGHATLYWYQQILGQGPKLLIQFQNNGVVDDSQLPKDRFSAERLKGVDSTLKIQPAKLEDSAVYLCAGSPRRLAGEEETQYFGPGTRLLVL.

J is TRBJ2-3 and V is TRBV19; the D gene is possibly TRBD1 (5 bases). Germline V gene lookup returns CDR1 LNHDA and CDR2 SQIVND (reference sequence). This CDR3 is built from 14 residues. V lost 3 bases, J lost 2 bases, and 9 bases lay in between. As DNA, the CDR3 is TGTGCCAGTAGTATTAAAGGGGACACAGATACGCAGTATTTT. This codes for CASSIKGDTDTQYF.